A selection of T cell receptor beta chains follows, all from one sample in a study of early T cells in non-severe SARS-CoV-2 infection. A single record per CDR3 protein comes from TCRdb applying MiXCR to the 5' RACE reads. The sample includes 75,000 to 90,000 distinct CDR3 sequences, about 15% of them seen just once. The sequenced material came from whole blood. The source is an adult who was a healthcare worker with PCR-confirmed SARS-CoV-2 infection or an uninfected control (not recorded which). Both conserved end residues are part of each CDR3. D genes are given only for firm matches. Only part of the rows carry a size: once, few, many, or a class if the clone is expanded.

V	J	D	size	DNA	CDR3
TRBV19	TRBJ1-5	-	-	TGTGCCAGTAGTACCACACCGAACAATCAGCCCCAGCATTTT	CASSTTPNNQPQHF
TRBV18	TRBJ2-3	-	few	TGTGCCAGCTCACCGCCTGAGCGCTTCACAGATACGCAGTATTTT	CASSPPERFTDTQYF
TRBV12-3/TRBV12-4	TRBJ1-2	-	many	TGTGCCAGCAGTCCAAACCGGGACTATGGCTACACCTTC	CASSPNRDYGYTF
TRBV6-5	TRBJ2-7	TRBD1	-	TGTGCCAGCAGTACCAGACAGGGGGCGAACGAGCAGTACTTC	CASSTRQGANEQYF
TRBV3-1	TRBJ1-1	-	once	TGTGCCAGCAGCCAAGTCTGGTGGAACACTGAAGCTTTCTTT	CASSQVWWNTEAFF
TRBV6-6	TRBJ2-3	-	few	TGTGCCAGCAGTTACCAGCTCAGCGGGCCCACAGATACGCAGTATTTT	CASSYQLSGPTDTQYF
TRBV6-1	TRBJ2-6	-	few	TGTGCCAGCAGGCACAGGGAGTCTGGGGCCAACGTCCTGACTTTC	CASRHRESGANVLTF
TRBV12-3/TRBV12-4	TRBJ1-2	TRBD1	few	TGTGCCAGCAGTTATAGGACAGGCTATGGCTACACCTTC	CASSYRTGYGYTF
TRBV21-1	TRBJ1-2	-	-	TGTGCCAGCAGCAAAGACACAGGTCGGACGGACTACACCTTC	CASSKDTGRTDYTF
TRBV6-5	TRBJ2-7	-	few	TGTGCCAGCAGTTACTCAGCAAGGAACTCCTACGAGCAGTACTTC	CASSYSARNSYEQYF
TRBV28	TRBJ1-6	-	-	TGTGCCAGCAGTTTGGGGGGGACAATCCTCCACTTT	CASSLGGTILHF
TRBV5-1	TRBJ2-7	-	few	TGCGCCAGCAGCTTACTAGGTCCCTACGAGCAGTACTTC	CASSLLGPYEQYF
TRBV30	TRBJ2-3	-	-	TGTGCCTGGAGTCATGAGGGACGCACAGATACGCAGTATTTT	CAWSHEGRTDTQYF
TRBV12-3/TRBV12-4	TRBJ2-3	TRBD2	-	TGTGCCAGCAGTCGCGCGGGACTAGCGGGGACGCAGTATTTT	CASSRAGLAGTQYF
TRBV27	TRBJ2-3	TRBD1	-	TGTGCCAGCCGGGACAGGGGCGTTGGAGATACGCAGTATTTT	CASRDRGVGDTQYF
TRBV20-1	TRBJ2-1	-	few	TGCAGTGCTAGAGGCTCACCGGTTCGTAATGAGCAGTTCTTC	CSARGSPVRNEQFF
TRBV14	TRBJ2-2	-	few	TGTGCCAGCAGCCAAGCACCACCGGGACGGCCGTTTGCCGGGGAGCTGTTTTTT	CASSQAPPGRPFAGELFF
TRBV11-2	TRBJ2-3	-	-	TGTGCCAGCAGCTTAACAACTCGACGAACAGATACGCAGTATTTT	CASSLTTRRTDTQYF
TRBV7-3	TRBJ1-1	-	many	TGTGCCAGCAGCCCCACGAGGAACACTGAAGCTTTCTTT	CASSPTRNTEAFF
TRBV9	TRBJ2-7	TRBD2	-	TGTGCCAGCAGCGTAGATCCCAGCGGGAGTGTCGACGAGCAGTACTTC	CASSVDPSGSVDEQYF
TRBV12-5	TRBJ1-1	-	few	TGTGCTAGTGGTTTGGAGAACACTGAAGCTTTCTTT	CASGLENTEAFF
TRBV4-1	TRBJ1-2	TRBD1	-	TGCGCCAGCAGACTTAACCCGGGACAGCACTATGGCTACACCTTC	CASRLNPGQHYGYTF
TRBV15	TRBJ2-7	-	few	TGTGCCACCAGTGTCGGGTCAAGCTCCTACGAGCAGTACTTC	CATSVGSSSYEQYF
TRBV20-1	TRBJ2-7	TRBD2	few	TGCAGTGCTAGAGCCCGCCGGGGACTATCATACGAGCAGTACTTC	CSARARRGLSYEQYF
TRBV6-6	TRBJ2-2	-	many	TGTGCCAGCAGTTTGGGACCGGGAGGGGAGCTGTTTTTT	CASSLGPGGELFF